The 5 T cell receptor beta chains in this list originate from one sample, sequenced in a study of regulatory T cells in long-lasting Graves disease (dated by TCRdb to the early 2020s). The time point tag for this specimen amounts to: newly diagnosed GD, antithyroid drugs for less than 3 months. For both TCR sequencing and RNA sequencing, RNA was extracted from PBMCs using TRIzol. Receptor amplification or capture employed multiplex PCR. Instrument on record: Illumina HiSeq 4000. TCR beta libraries were built with iRepertoire HTBI primers and Arm-PCR amplification of CDR3 regions. The raw public reads went through TCRdb reprocessing: fastp at Q25, MiXCR clone calling, in-frame beta chains kept. All rows with the same CDR3 protein become a single entry with the most common DNA and genes. For this sample the table gives some 450,000 distinct CDR3 sequences, of which around 15% were detected only once. About 10% of the sample lies in the top ten.

These same records also appear under a second study, on T cells in Graves' hyperthyroidism and ophthalmopathy.

Source: peripheral blood mononuclear cells (PBMCs), taken at new diagnosis, from a patient treated with antithyroid drugs. The receptors were sampled from a woman younger than 45 with Graves disease. Donor details come from another sample of the same person, matched by shared clones.

The table lists this clonotype with many counts. This sequence joins TRBV20-1 and TRBJ1-1, with TRBD1 matching 7 bases. CDR3 size: 15 residues. Germline V lookup: CDR1 DFQATT, CDR2 SNEGSKA (reference sequence). The DNA for the CDR3 is TGCAGCCCTTGGGGGGGACAGACCATGAACACTGAAGCTTTCTTT. This translates into CSPWGGQTMNTEAFF.

This clonotype has a count of ten or more. J is TRBJ2-3 and V is TRBV11-2; 7 nucleotides line up with TRBD1. The CDR3 consists of 16 residues. After removal of 7 bases from V and 2 bases from J, the junction contained 12 bases not matched to a gene. CDR1 SGHAT and CDR2 FQNNGV come from the germline V gene. The CDR3: CASTPERGRFTDTQYF. CDR3 in DNA: TGTGCCAGCACCCCCGAGAGGGGGCGGTTCACAGATACGCAGTATTTT.

This chain joins TRBV10-2 and TRBJ2-5; 12 bases fit TRBD2. Trimming cost V 8 bases and J 1 base; bases outside gene matches: 2. CDR3 length equals 14 residues. Germline V gene sequence: CDR1 WSHSY, CDR2 SAAADI. This CDR3 is CASGLAGIQETQYF. The CDR3 region has the DNA TGCGCCAGCGGACTAGCGGGAATCCAAGAGACCCAGTACTTC.

The V call is TRBV6-5, the J call TRBJ2-2; D not certain. V was shortened by 4 bases and J by 6 bases, with 15 bases between the two germline ends. The CDR3 has 15 amino acids. From germline, CDR1 is MNHEY and CDR2 SVGAGI. The chain's CDR3 is CASSSPALGSGELFF. For the CDR3, the DNA is TGTGCCAGCAGTTCCCCAGCACTCGGCTCCGGGGAGCTGTTTTTT.

This clonotype has a count of ten or more. The V call is TRBV6-1, the J call TRBJ2-7; TRBD2 is a possible D gene (5 bases). This CDR3 region has 12 residues. Germline V CDR1 and CDR2: MNHNS, SASEGT. V shed 6 bases and J shed 5 bases, with 11 bases lying between them. The CDR3: CASRGVTDEQYF. In DNA, the CDR3 is TGTGCCAGCAGGGGAGTCACAGACGAGCAGTACTTC.